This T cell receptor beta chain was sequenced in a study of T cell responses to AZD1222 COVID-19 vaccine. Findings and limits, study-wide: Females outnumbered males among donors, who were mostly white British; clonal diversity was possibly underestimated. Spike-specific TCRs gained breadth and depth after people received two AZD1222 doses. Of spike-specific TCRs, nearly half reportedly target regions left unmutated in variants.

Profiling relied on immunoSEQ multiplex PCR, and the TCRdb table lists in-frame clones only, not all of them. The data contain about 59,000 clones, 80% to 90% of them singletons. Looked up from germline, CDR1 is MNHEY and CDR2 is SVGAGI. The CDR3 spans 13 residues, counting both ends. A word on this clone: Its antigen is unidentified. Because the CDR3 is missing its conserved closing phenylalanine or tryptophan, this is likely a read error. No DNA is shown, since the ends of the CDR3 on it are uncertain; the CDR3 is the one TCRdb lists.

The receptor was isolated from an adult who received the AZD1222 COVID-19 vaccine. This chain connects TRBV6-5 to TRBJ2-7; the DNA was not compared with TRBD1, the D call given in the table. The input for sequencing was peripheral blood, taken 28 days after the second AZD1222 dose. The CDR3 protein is CASRTGTSEGVIL.